Presented here are 26 T cell receptor beta chains from one specimen sequenced in a study of T cells in localized non-small cell lung cancer. The table came from immunoSEQ multiplex PCR; TCRdb's copy has only in-frame clones and leaves some out. Of about 2,400 clones listed, roughly 27% are singletons. Sequencing used normal lung tissue next to the tumor, obtained before any cancer treatment. The receptor set was obtained from a man aged 40 to 70 with stage I lung adenocarcinoma.

The CDR3 DNA reads TGTGCCAGTAGTATCCGCCGGACAGGGCTTGGTGAAGCTTTCTTT. It encodes CASSIRRTGLGEAFF. The chain joins TRBV19 to TRBJ1-1; 8 bases map to TRBD1. The germline V gene encodes CDR1 LNHDA and CDR2 SQIVND (reference sequence). The CDR3 sequence is 15 residues long. Trimming at V came to 3 bases and at J to 7 bases, leaving 10 bases not matched to a gene.

This clone is medium-sized. V and J are TRBV25-1 and TRBJ1-1; possible D gene TRBD1, 5 bases. This CDR3 is built from 15 residues. Per the germline V gene, CDR1 is MGHDK and CDR2 is SYGVNS. Trimming took off 2 bases at V and 3 bases at J, with 13 bases between the two ends. The CDR3 here is CASSERADRYTEAFF. The CDR3 bases are TGTGCCAGCAGTGAAAGGGCTGACAGATACACTGAAGCTTTCTTT.

This clone was found a few times. The rearrangement joins TRBV6-8 to TRBJ2-2, with 7 bases lining up with TRBD1. Looked up from germline, CDR1 is MNHGY and CDR2 is SAAAGT. V was pared by 5 bases and J by 4 bases, with 4 bases of the junction left unmatched. There are 14 residues in the CDR3. Written as DNA, the CDR3 is TGTGCCAGCAGTCCGACAGGGACCACCGGGGAGCTGTTTTTT. Its translation is CASSPTGTTGELFF.

This CDR3 reads CASSTRTHASSSGNTIYF. CDR3 coding DNA: TGTGCCAGCAGCACCAGGACGCACGCCAGTTCCTCTGGAAACACCATATATTTT. V usage is TRBV14 and J usage is TRBJ1-3; no clear D. CDR1 and CDR2 from the germline V gene are SGHDN and FVKESK. This CDR3 comprises 18 residues. V was clipped by 5 bases and J by 0 bases, with 20 bases between them.

CDR3 protein: CASSQQGTVNSPLHF. For the CDR3, the DNA is TGTGCCAGCAGCCAACAAGGGACGGTGAATTCACCCCTCCACTTT. The chain links TRBV14 to TRBJ1-6; D perhaps matches TRBD1 (5 bases). Germline V gene lookup returns CDR1 SGHDN and CDR2 FVKESK. This CDR3 is built from 15 residues. Trimming pared 2 bases from V and 7 bases from J, leaving 12 bases between.

The chain carries TRBV9 and TRBJ2-7, with a possible D match to TRBD2 (6 bases). The germline gives CDR1 SGDLS, CDR2 YYNGEE. V shed 0 bases and J shed 7 bases, with 20 bases lying between them. CDR3 size: 16 residues. CDR3 nucleotide sequence: TGTGCCAGCAGCGTAGGGGTAGGCGGGGACGGTAGGGAGCAGTACTTC. Translating gives CASSVGVGGDGREQYF.

CDR3 bases: TGTGCCAGTAGGGGCCCGGGGCAGGGGGCGAATCGTGGCTACACCTTC. Protein sequence: CASRGPGQGANRGYTF. The chain links TRBV19 to TRBJ1-2; 8 nucleotides line up with TRBD1. The germline V gene encodes CDR1 LNHDA and CDR2 SQIVND (reference sequence). Losses at the gene ends were 6 bases for V and 7 bases for J; bases not matched to a gene: 16. This CDR3 contains 16 residues.

The DNA of the CDR3 is TGTGCCAGCAGCTTTGGGGGCCACAGCACAGATACGCAGTATTTT. Protein sequence: CASSFGGHSTDTQYF. The chain combines TRBV11-3 with TRBJ2-3, with a tentative D call TRBD1 (6 bases). V lost 3 bases to trimming and J lost 0 bases, with 10 bases between them. This CDR3 spans 15 amino acids. Per germline, CDR1 SGHNT and CDR2 YENEEA.

This clone was counted between two and nine times. The chain is built from TRBV28 and TRBJ2-5; D gene ambiguous. Trimming took off 8 bases at V and 5 bases at J, with 18 bases between the two ends. Germline CDR1 reads MDHEN; CDR2 reads SYDVKM. The CDR3 is made up of 14 amino acids. The chain's CDR3 is CASGRGQEAETQYF. In DNA form, the CDR3 reads TGTGCCAGCGGCCGTGGGCAGGAAGCGGAGACCCAGTACTTC. Filled out from reference TRBV28 and TRBJ2-5, the complete variable domain reads DVKVTQSSRYLVKRTGEKVFLECVQDMDHENMFWYRQDPGLGLRLIYFSYDVKMKEKGDIPEGYSVSREKKERFSLILESASTNQTSMYLCASGRGQEAETQYFGPGTRLLVL.

In this sample, this clone turned up a few times. The rearrangement links TRBV28 to TRBJ1-5, with no clear D. This CDR3 is built from 12 residues. Germline V gene data show CDR1 as MDHEN and CDR2 as SYDVKM. V lost 5 bases and J lost 4, with 6 bases in between. CDR3 DNA: TGTGCCAGCAGTGTAGGGAATCAGCCCCAGCATTTT. It yields the protein CASSVGNQPQHF.

By its share, this clone is medium-sized. This chain connects TRBV2 to TRBJ1-5, with D hard to call. Germline V gives CDR1 SNHLY, CDR2 FYNNEI. Trimming removed 5 bases at V and 0 bases at J, with 5 bases between. The CDR3 length is 13 residues. The CDR3 loop is CASSLYSNQPQHF. CDR3 sequence (DNA): TGTGCCAGCAGTTTATATAGCAATCAGCCCCAGCATTTT.

V and J are TRBV10-2 and TRBJ2-3; 8 bases fit TRBD2. This CDR3 contains 15 residues. Trimming removed 4 bases from V and 2 bases from J; junction bases left unmatched: 5. Germline V gene data show CDR1 as WSHSY and CDR2 as SAAADI. CDR3 in DNA: TGCGCCAGCAGTGCCAGCGGGGGATACACAGATACGCAGTATTTT. This gives the protein CASSASGGYTDTQYF.

This clone occurred a few times. CDR3 nucleotide sequence: TGTGCCAGCAGCTCTATCAGGGGGACAGGAGCTGAAGCTTTCTTT. Translation gives CASSSIRGTGAEAFF. The rearrangement joins TRBV11-3 to TRBJ1-1; 8 bases align to TRBD1. V lost 4 bases to trimming and J lost 6 bases; unmatched junction nucleotides: 10. CDR1 is SGHNT and CDR2 is YENEEA in the germline V gene. This CDR3 region has 15 residues.

The V and J genes are TRBV12-5 and TRBJ1-1; no clear D gene. The ends were cut back, 7 bases at V and 2 bases at J, with 14 bases in the middle. CDR3 length: 14 amino acids. CDR1 LGHNT and CDR2 FRNRAP come from the germline V gene. The CDR3: CASALGGSNTEAFF. DNA for the CDR3: TGTGCTAGTGCCCTCGGAGGAAGCAACACTGAAGCTTTCTTT.

By sample fraction, this clone is medium-sized. The rearrangement uses TRBV11-3 and TRBJ1-6, with D tentatively TRBD1 (6 bases). This CDR3 spans 14 amino acids. Germline V gene lookup returns CDR1 SGHNT and CDR2 YENEEA. V lost 5 bases, J lost 5 bases, and 10 bases lay in between. CDR3 in DNA: TGTGCCAGCAGCCCTAGGACAGATAATTCACCCCTCCACTTT. It specifies CASSPRTDNSPLHF.

The chain is built from TRBV6-8 and TRBJ1-1; no clear D. Germline CDR1 reads MNHGY; CDR2 reads SAAAGT. Trimming stripped 0 bases from V and 1 base from J, with 0 bases between. This CDR3 has 12 residues. The CDR3 nucleotides read TGTGCCAGCAGTTACTCGAACACTGAAGCTTTCTTT. This gives the protein CASSYSNTEAFF.

This clone has just a few counts. J is TRBJ2-2 and V is TRBV11-3, with 7 bases aligning to TRBD1. V shed 6 bases and J 6 bases; nucleotides not matched to a gene: 10. Per the germline V gene, CDR1 is SGHNT and CDR2 is YENEEA. This CDR3 region has 15 residues. The CDR3 is CASRQQGLLAGELFF. The CDR3 bases are TGTGCCAGCAGACAACAGGGGCTCTTGGCCGGGGAGCTGTTTTTT.

This clone ranks as medium-sized (0.01 to 0.1%). The chain combines TRBV6-8 with TRBJ2-1, with TRBD2 matching 16 bases. CDR1 is MNHGY, CDR2 SAAAGT, per germline. The junction had 8 bases not matched to a gene; V was cut back by 6 bases and J by 9 bases. This CDR3 comprises 16 residues. The chain's CDR3 is CASRPGTSGGASEQFF. DNA of the CDR3: TGTGCCAGCAGACCCGGGACTAGCGGGGGGGCAAGTGAGCAGTTCTTC.

This rearrangement joins TRBV5-1 to TRBJ2-2; D not resolved. The CDR3 is 14 amino acids. V gave up 3 bases and J gave up 0 bases, with 6 bases separating them. Germline CDR1 reads SGHRS; CDR2 reads YFSETQ. CDR3: CASSSRANTGELFF. The DNA for the CDR3 is TGCGCCAGCAGCTCACGCGCGAACACCGGGGAGCTGTTTTTT.

V and J are TRBV29-1 and TRBJ2-1; D is possibly TRBD1 or TRBD2 (7 bases each). CDR3 length equals 14 residues. Deletions cut 3 bases from V and 7 bases from J, with 16 bases between. Germline V gives CDR1 SQVTM, CDR2 ANQGSEA. DNA of the CDR3: TGCAGCGTTGAGCTAGGCAGGGGGGGTAATGAGCAGTTCTTC. As protein: CSVELGRGGNEQFF.

V usage is TRBV6-8 and J usage is TRBJ1-1; D might be TRBD1 (6 bases). This CDR3 contains 13 residues. The V end was cut by 6 bases, the J end by 0 bases, with 8 bases between. Germline-derived CDR1 and CDR2 are MNHGY and SAAAGT. As DNA, the CDR3 is TGTGCCAGCAGGTCAGGGGTGAACACTGAAGCTTTCTTT. This gives the protein CASRSGVNTEAFF.

The genes are TRBV6-8 and TRBJ1-1; D is undetermined. The CDR3 runs to 13 residues. Trimming left V 6 bases short and J 11 bases short, with 19 bases between. In germline, CDR1 is MNHGY, CDR2 SAAAGT. This CDR3 is CASRGGPLNGAFF. The CDR3, as DNA: TGTGCCAGCAGAGGCGGCCCCCTCAATGGTGCTTTCTTT.

This clone is medium-sized in the sample. The chain links TRBV11-3 to TRBJ1-1; 7 bases match TRBD1. Germline V CDR1 and CDR2: SGHNT, YENEEA. The CDR3 sequence is 15 residues long. V trimming: 5 bases; J trimming: 3 bases; junction bases outside the gene matches: 9. CDR3 nucleotides: TGTGCCAGCAGCCCAAGGACAGGTGGACACACTGAAGCTTTCTTT. Protein product: CASSPRTGGHTEAFF.

The chain recombines TRBV10-3 with TRBJ1-2; no reliable D call. V lost 0 bases and J 4 bases, leaving 12 bases between the germline ends. Germline V gene lookup returns CDR1 ENHRY and CDR2 SYGVKD. This CDR3 spans 15 amino acids. CDR3 in amino acids: CAISESTTTSYGYTF. CDR3 DNA: TGTGCCATCAGTGAGTCGACGACGACGTCCTATGGCTACACCTTC.

By proportion, this clone is large. The CDR3 does not close with the conserved phenylalanine or tryptophan, likely indicating a read error. No DNA is shown, since the ends of the CDR3 on it are uncertain; the CDR3 is the one TCRdb lists. The rearrangement links TRBV30 to TRBJ1-1. Including both end residues, the CDR3 is 12 amino acids long. Germline CDR1 GTSNPN, CDR2 SVGIG (reference sequence). The chain's CDR3 is CAWSVSGGLVSV.

The chain carries TRBV19 and TRBJ1-2; D perhaps matches TRBD1 (5 bases). Looked up from germline, CDR1 is LNHDA and CDR2 is SQIVND (reference sequence). The CDR3 length is 14 residues. Trimming shortened V by 3 bases and J by 0 bases, and 8 bases separated the two germline ends. The CDR3, as DNA: TGTGCCAGTAGTATGGGGCACACTAACTATGGCTACACCTTC. This codes for CASSMGHTNYGYTF.